This TCR beta chain was sequenced during a study of CD8 T cells in ankylosing spondylitis. Findings and limits, study-wide: Earlier studies detected some motif variants in reactive arthritis synovial fluid and blood. Disease-linked clones reportedly concentrated significantly in matched ankylosing spondylitis synovial fluid. Seemingly characteristic of ankylosing spondylitis blood was a TCR beta motif consisting of several highly homologous variants.

TCRdb reprocessed the 5' RACE reads via MiXCR and lists one record per CDR3 protein. The table records around 25,000 distinct CDR3 sequences, less than 20% of them present only once. This clonotype was counted many times. The antigen is not known. Sequenced sample: blood. This TCR came from a male donor with ankylosing spondylitis or in good health (not recorded which).

DNA for the CDR3: TGTGCCAGCCGGCCGGCGGGAAACACAGATACGCAGTATTTT. Translated, it gives CASRPAGNTDTQYF. This chain connects TRBV7-6 to TRBJ2-3, with D tentatively TRBD2 (6 bases). The germline CDR1 and CDR2 sequences are SGHVS and FNYEAQ. The CDR3 runs to 14 residues. Trimming left V 8 bases short and J 2 bases short, with 14 bases between.